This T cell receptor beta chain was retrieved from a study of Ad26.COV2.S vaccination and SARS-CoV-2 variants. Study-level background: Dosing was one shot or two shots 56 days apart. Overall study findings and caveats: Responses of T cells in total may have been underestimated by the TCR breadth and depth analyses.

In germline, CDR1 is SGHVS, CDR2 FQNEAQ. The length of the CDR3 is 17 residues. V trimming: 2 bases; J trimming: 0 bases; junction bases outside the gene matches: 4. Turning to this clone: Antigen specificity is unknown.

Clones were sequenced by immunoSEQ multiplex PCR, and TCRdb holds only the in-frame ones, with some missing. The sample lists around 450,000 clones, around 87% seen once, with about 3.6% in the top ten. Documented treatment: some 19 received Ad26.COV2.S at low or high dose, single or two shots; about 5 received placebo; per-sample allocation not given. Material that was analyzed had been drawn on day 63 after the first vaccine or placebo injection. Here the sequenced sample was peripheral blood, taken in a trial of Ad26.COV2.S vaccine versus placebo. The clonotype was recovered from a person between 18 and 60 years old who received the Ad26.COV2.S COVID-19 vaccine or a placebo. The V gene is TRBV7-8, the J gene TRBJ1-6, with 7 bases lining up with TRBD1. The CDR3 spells CASSLKGQSSYNSPLHF. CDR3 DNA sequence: TGTGCCAGCAGCTTAAAGGGACAGAGCTCCTATAATTCACCCCTCCACTTT.